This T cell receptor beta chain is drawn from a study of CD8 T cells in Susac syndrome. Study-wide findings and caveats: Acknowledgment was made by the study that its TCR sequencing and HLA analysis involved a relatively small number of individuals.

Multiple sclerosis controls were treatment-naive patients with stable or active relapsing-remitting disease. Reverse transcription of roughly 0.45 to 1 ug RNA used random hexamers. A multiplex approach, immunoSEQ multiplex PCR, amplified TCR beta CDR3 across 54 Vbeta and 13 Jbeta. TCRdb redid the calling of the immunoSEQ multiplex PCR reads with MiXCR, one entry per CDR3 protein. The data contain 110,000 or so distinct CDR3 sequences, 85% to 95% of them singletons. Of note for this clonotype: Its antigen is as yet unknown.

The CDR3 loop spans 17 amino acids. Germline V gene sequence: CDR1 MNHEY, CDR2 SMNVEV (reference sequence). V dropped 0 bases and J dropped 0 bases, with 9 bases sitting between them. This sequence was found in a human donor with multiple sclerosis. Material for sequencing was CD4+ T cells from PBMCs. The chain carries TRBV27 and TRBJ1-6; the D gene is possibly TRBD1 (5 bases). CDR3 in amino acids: CASSLSKDTSYNSPLHF. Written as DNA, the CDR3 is TGTGCCAGCAGTTTATCAAAGGACACCTCCTATAATTCACCCCTCCACTTT.